A single sample is the source of the 8 T cell receptor beta chains below, sequenced in a study of blood T cell repertoires in COVID-19. This table comes from immunoSEQ multiplex PCR, and its TCRdb copy is limited to in-frame clones, with some not included. The sample has over 110,000 clones, about 87% seen once. The specimen sequenced was peripheral blood. All receptors derive from a human donor in a cohort sampled during active COVID-19.

V usage is TRBV7-3 and J usage is TRBJ2-3, with 9 bases identical to TRBD2. Germline trimming cut 1 base from V and 0 bases from J; bases unmatched to any gene: 5. CDR1 and CDR2 (germline): SGHTA, FQGTGA. The CDR3 length is 17 residues. The DNA for the CDR3 is TGTGCCAGCAGCTTAAGCGGGGGGGCCGGGAGCACAGATACGCAGTATTTT. It is translated as CASSLSGGAGSTDTQYF.

The rearrangement uses TRBV5-1 and TRBJ2-5, with D possibly TRBD2 on 6 matching bases. V lost 0 bases and J 9 bases, leaving 9 bases between the germline ends. CDR3 size: 12 residues. Germline values: CDR1 SGHRS, CDR2 YFSETQ. DNA of the CDR3: TGCGCCAGCAGCTTGGCCGGGGAGGCCCAGTACTTC. Translating gives CASSLAGEAQYF.

This clone was seen only once. The rearrangement links TRBV18 to TRBJ1-1; 7 bases are shared with TRBD1. Germline loops: CDR1 KGHSH, CDR2 LQKENI. V shed 3 bases and J 5 bases; nucleotides not matched to a gene: 6. The CDR3 covers 14 residues. The CDR3 region is CASSPRQGGTEAFF. CDR3 bases: TGTGCCAGCTCACCTAGACAGGGAGGTACTGAAGCTTTCTTT.

This sequence joins TRBV19 and TRBJ1-1, with D unclear. Trimming stripped 5 bases from V and 4 bases from J, with 11 bases between. Germline V gene lookup returns CDR1 LNHDA and CDR2 SQIVND (reference sequence). CDR3 length equals 13 residues. The CDR3 reads CASSAGPGTEAFF. Written as DNA, the CDR3 is TGTGCCAGTAGTGCGGGCCCCGGCACTGAAGCTTTCTTT.

J is TRBJ2-4 and V is TRBV19; TRBD1 matches 7 bases. With 6 bases clipped from V and 8 bases from J, the junction kept 4 bases outside the gene matches. Germline lookup yields CDR1 LNHDA and CDR2 SQIVND (reference sequence). The CDR3 runs 12 residues. The CDR3: CASSRQGYIQYF. In nucleotides, the CDR3 is TGTGCCAGTAGCCGACAGGGTTACATTCAGTACTTC.

The chain links TRBV5-1 to TRBJ2-7, with 9 positions matching TRBD1. The V and J ends lost 4 bases and 5 bases, in that order; junction bases with no gene match: 10. CDR1 is SGHRS and CDR2 is YFSETQ in the germline V gene. This CDR3 is built from 15 residues. This chain's CDR3 is CASSPPRTGAHEQYF. The CDR3 DNA follows: TGCGCCAGCAGCCCCCCCCGGACAGGGGCTCACGAGCAGTACTTC.

The V call is TRBV28, the J call TRBJ1-2; no clear D. The CDR3 contains 12 residues. Germline-derived CDR1 and CDR2 are MDHEN and SYDVKM. Trimming pared 5 bases from V and 5 bases from J, leaving 9 bases between. CDR3 bases: TGTGCCAGCAGTCCTAGCGATTATGGCTACACCTTC. It yields the protein CASSPSDYGYTF.

This clone has a handful of counts. V gene TRBV5-1 combines with J gene TRBJ1-6, with a weak D call TRBD1 (6 bases). The germline V gene encodes CDR1 SGHRS and CDR2 YFSETQ. V lost 0 bases, J lost 5 bases, and 6 bases lay in between. The CDR3 runs 14 residues. The DNA of the CDR3 is TGCGCCAGCAGCTTGGGACAGGATAATTCACCCCTCCACTTT. Translation: CASSLGQDNSPLHF.